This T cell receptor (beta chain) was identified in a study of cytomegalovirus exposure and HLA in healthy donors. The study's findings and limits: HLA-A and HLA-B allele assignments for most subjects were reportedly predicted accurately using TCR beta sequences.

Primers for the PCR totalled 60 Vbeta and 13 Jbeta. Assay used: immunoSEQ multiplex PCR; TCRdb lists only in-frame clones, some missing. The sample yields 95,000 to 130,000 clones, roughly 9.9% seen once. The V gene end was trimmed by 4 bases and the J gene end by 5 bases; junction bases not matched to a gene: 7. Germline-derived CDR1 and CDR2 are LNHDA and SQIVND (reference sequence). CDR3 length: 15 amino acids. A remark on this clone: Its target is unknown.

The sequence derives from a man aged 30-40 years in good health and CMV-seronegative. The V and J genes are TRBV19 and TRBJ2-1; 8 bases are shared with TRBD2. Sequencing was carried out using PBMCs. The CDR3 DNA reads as TGTGCCAGTAGTAATCCCCCGGGGGGGAACAATGAGCAGTTCTTC. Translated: CASSNPPGGNNEQFF.